The clone carrying this T cell receptor (beta chain) was seen ten or more times. As yet, its antigen is unknown. Molecular-barcoded quantitative 5'-RACE produced these TCR beta libraries. TCRdb passed the 5' RACE reads through MiXCR, listing each CDR3 protein once. This table holds 24,000 or so distinct CDR3 sequences, 13% found once. Germline CDR1 and CDR2: ENHRY and SYGVKD. This CDR3 has 15 amino acids. V gave up 7 bases and J gave up 0 bases, with 16 bases separating them. These data originate in a study of CD8 T cells in ankylosing spondylitis. Study-level findings and limits: The authors reported significant enrichment of disease-linked clones in matched ankylosing spondylitis synovial fluid. Seemingly characteristic of ankylosing spondylitis blood was a TCR beta motif consisting of about 8 highly homologous variants.

The TCR sequence derives from a male donor with ankylosing spondylitis or in good health (not recorded which). V usage is TRBV10-3 and J usage is TRBJ2-7; D is tentatively TRBD1 or TRBD2 (6 bases each). Source material: blood. Written as DNA, the CDR3 is TGTGCCATCATGGTCGGGGGCCCAAGCTCCTACGAGCAGTACGTC. This sequence encodes CAIMVGGPSSYEQYV.